This TCR beta chain was retrieved from a study of cytomegalovirus exposure and HLA in healthy donors (dated by TCRdb to the late 2010s). Regarding the study in general: In an earlier analysis of roughly 500 of the donors, 276 Gb of sequence data and just under 120 million unique TCR beta sequences from about 179 million T cells were reported. All discovery cohort repertoires had been generated using a single sequencing platform. In the later analysis, no new phenotypic data were used to find candidate immune exposures; instead, reliance was placed on TCR beta sequences and their occurrence across donors. Donor age, sex, ethnicity and CMV serostatus were compiled together with the repertoire data. HLA typing covered class I and class II loci at four-digit resolution. The number of donors typed differed by locus, with about 629-630 for A, B, C, DRB1 and DQB1, more than 500 for DQA1, 600 to 610 for DPA1, and under 490 for DPB1. Roughly 5 DR-DQ haplotypes were handled as single units for association and clustering, since linkage in the cohort was strong. Among the roughly 400 genotyped donors, around 81% belonged to the genetic ancestry cluster associated with self-reported Caucasian donors. Across some 400 genotyped donors of the cohort, an average of 235,054 unique TCR beta nucleotide sequences per donor were sequenced, and roughly 20% of those sequences were non-productive. The T cell repertoires of 670 or so subjects were profiled by immunosequencing and related to cytomegalovirus serostatus. To predict cytomegalovirus infection status, the study brought together high-throughput TCR immunosequencing, statistical association of individual TCRs with disease status, and machine learning. An early release covering over 500 HLA-typed donors comprised about 300 gigabases of sequencing data and roughly 85 million unique TCR sequences. A separate validation cohort of 90 to 150 different subjects was used in addition to the approximately 670-subject first cohort. A later analysis re-examined previously published TCR beta repertoires from 500 to 700 donors and added high-resolution HLA genotyping to investigate patterns of TCR occurrence. To decide whether each TCR beta V gene segment behaved as functional or pseudogenic, an earlier analysis of 587 of the donors relied on high-throughput TCR beta sequencing. Genome-wide SNP genotypes for about 65% of the 666 donors were used in a later genetic analysis, which treated that subset as a discovery cohort. The study was designed to test whether signatures of past pathogen exposure could be identified by cataloging public T cell receptors.

Remarks on this clone: No cognate antigen has been identified for it.

In total, 500 to 700 healthy bone marrow donors made up the cohort. All cohort members were sampled while nominally healthy, although unrecorded immune exposures were likely present. The donor was CMV seronegative and belonged to the group of 352 seronegative cohort members. Every donor gave a peripheral blood sample, and the peripheral blood mononuclear cells from that sample were used for TCR beta sequencing. The Qiagen DNeasy Blood Extraction Kit was used to extract genomic DNA from the blood cell samples. The paper as a whole reports these results and caveats: A later analysis found that TCR association rates varied across HLA loci, with DRB1 alleles showing the most associated TCRs and HLA-C alleles the fewest. In a later analysis, most CMV-associated TCR beta chains were found to appear HLA-restricted, with HLA associations seemingly driven largely by CMV exposure. Assigning TCR associations to individual alleles was difficult when HLA alleles, especially DR and DQ, strongly co-occurred. Presence/absence analyses assumed roughly uniform sequencing depth across donors, an assumption that may not hold. In vitro tests confirmed that a few of the cytomegalovirus-associated TCR beta chains recognize cytomegalovirus antigens. The cohort was sequenced for TCR beta chains only, and without alpha or paired-chain data the features that could be detected were limited. At a false discovery rate of 0.05, a later analysis linked approximately 18,000 TCR beta sequences to specific HLA alleles. According to a later analysis, parvovirus B19, influenza, CMV and Epstein-Barr virus appeared linked to several top co-occurrence clusters. The study listed 150 to 200 TCR beta chains as associated with cytomegalovirus. For the cohort, immune exposure information was limited to CMV serostatus. A further reported finding was that TCR beta sequences accurately predicted the HLA-A and HLA-B alleles for most subjects in the first cohort. While some public TCRs were present in many individuals, most TCR sequences turned up only very rarely across donors. The authors suggested that the approach could potentially be extended to other disease states and immunological phenotypes. An association between a missense DCLRE1C variant and V-gene and J-gene trimming of TCR beta chains was found in a later genetic analysis and replicated in an independent cohort. In an earlier analysis of 450 to 750 of the donors, most TCR beta V segments appeared in productive rearrangements about 87% or about 30% of the time, broadly matching IMGT annotations. HLA typing was unavailable for some donors at each locus, so association tests used only the typed subset. Linkage disequilibrium might explain the correlated functional status among segregating V segments, but an unknown experimental factor could not be ruled out. The classifier was reported to diagnose cytomegalovirus status with high specificity and sensitivity in both the original cohort and the validation cohort. A later genetic analysis reported fewer N-insertions in productive TCRs among donors in an Asian-associated ancestry cluster than the roughly 620-donor mean. The earlier analysis of approximately 540 of the donors excluded over 15 rarely observed V segments, including chromosome 9 orphons, because counts were too low. Compared with equally common non-associated chains, HLA-associated TCR beta chains in a later analysis were more clonally expanded and had lower generation probabilities. Some IMGT-functional V segments, including TRBV6-2 and TRBV6-3, could not be told apart with the 87-base-pair reads, so those segments were excluded. The sequencing pipeline was judged likely to have produced a cluster of highly shared sequence variants as a technical artifact.

Looking up the germline V gene (reference sequence) yields CDR1 SGHNT and CDR2 YYREEE. The junction carries 10 bases between V and J, which are trimmed by 3 bases and 3 bases respectively. The CDR3 covers 13 residues, taking in both the cysteine and the phenylalanine. CDR3 DNA is the only sequence kept; it has 39 bases, read in frame from the first base. The library came from the immunoSEQ multiplex PCR assay. For the multiplex PCR, a mixture combining 60 forward primers for TCR Vbeta segments and 13 reverse primers for TCR Jbeta segments was used. A multiplex PCR assay on genomic DNA amplified the CDR3 region of rearranged TCR beta genes. The amplified TCR beta libraries were sequenced on the Illumina HiSeq System as 87-base-pair reads. Per the authors' processing: Across the 500 to 850 repertoires, a later analysis counted some 81 million unique TCR beta chains, 9.5 million to 12 million of which were shared by at least two donors. Raw reads were error-corrected and collapsed into unique sequences by a nearest-neighbor algorithm in which closely related sequences were merged to remove PCR and sequencing errors. V, D and J gene segments were assigned by aligning CDR3 sequences to IMGT reference sequences. Each retained sequence needed at least a six-nucleotide match to both a V gene segment and a J gene segment. A rearrangement counted as productive if the CDR3 had no stop codons and remained in frame with V and J, and every other rearrangement counted as non-productive. CDR3 was defined according to IMGT convention as the region running from the second conserved V-encoded cysteine to the conserved J-encoded phenylalanine. In an earlier analysis of around 600 of the donors, sequences lacking an unambiguous match to a single V gene segment were excluded. In an earlier analysis of almost 600 of the donors, a V segment was called functional when productive rearrangements were above 56.7%, and segregating when the standard deviation between donors exceeded 5%. A statistical classification framework was developed to diagnose cytomegalovirus status using the catalog of TCR beta chain sequences. In a later analysis, TCR nucleotide sequences were compared against IMGT/GENE-DB human TR gene sequences so that V and J genes could be assigned. Using the TCRdist pipeline, a later analysis assigned CDR3 sequences along with most-parsimonious VDJ recombination scenarios. In a later analysis, every TCR beta chain was defined by the combination of its CDR3 amino acid sequence and its V-gene family, and reads without a unique V-gene family were dropped. In a later analysis, several hundred highly shared, low-generation-probability nucleotide sequences were removed to address suspected cross-contamination and a sequencing artifact. In a later analysis, a clonal expansion index for each public chain was calculated from normalized within-repertoire ranks of inferred template counts. Generation probabilities in a later analysis came from a VDJ recombination model fitted to out-of-frame rearrangements, and those results were checked against IGoR. In a later analysis, hypergeometric tests were used to score TCR-TCR, TCR-HLA and TCR-CMV co-occurrence, with a repertoire-size bias correction applied to TCR pairs. A later analysis estimated false discovery rates by permuting HLA or CMV assignments 20 times. A later analysis grouped co-occurring TCRs with DBSCAN, adding TCRdist sequence similarity when clustering within HLA-allele-positive subsets. Repertoires with fewer than 30,000 or more than 120,000 public chains were left out of co-occurrence clustering, as were four to six repertoires with anomalous nucleotide sharing. This is the immuneACCESS table as TCRdb keeps it, with only in-frame sequences that have V and J called. A part of the clones is gone; compared with another copy, unresolved V genes explain less than half, and the rest is unexplained. The D gene and trimming were derived from the DNA, and the V and J assignments and clone size from that table. The sample table holds 200,000 or so clones. The top ten constitute 0.65% to 0.75% of the sample.

This receptor chain uses TRBV5-4 and TRBJ2-7, and TRBD1 may be the D gene, going by 6 matching bases. Sequencing was carried out using PBMCs. The TCR comes from a boy aged 5-17 years in good health and CMV-seronegative. The CDR3 in this case is CASSSKDSYEQYF. Read as DNA, the sequence is TGTGCCAGCAGCTCCAAGGACAGCTACGAGCAGTACTTC.